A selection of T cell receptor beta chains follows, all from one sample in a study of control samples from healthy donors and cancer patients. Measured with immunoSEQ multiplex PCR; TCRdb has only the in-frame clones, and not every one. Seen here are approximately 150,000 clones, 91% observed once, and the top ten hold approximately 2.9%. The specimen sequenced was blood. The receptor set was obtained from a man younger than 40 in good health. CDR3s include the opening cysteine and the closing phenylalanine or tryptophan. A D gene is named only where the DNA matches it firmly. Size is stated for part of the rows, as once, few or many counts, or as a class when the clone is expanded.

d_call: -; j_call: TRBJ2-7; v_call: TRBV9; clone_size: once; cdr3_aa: CASSETPWYEQYF; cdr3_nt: TGTGCCAGCAGCGAAACGCCCTGGTACGAGCAGTACTTC
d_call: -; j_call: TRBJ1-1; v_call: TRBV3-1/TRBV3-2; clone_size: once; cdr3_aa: CASSQGGSSNTEAFF; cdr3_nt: TGTGCCAGCAGCCAAGGAGGAAGTTCGAACACTGAAGCTTTCTTT
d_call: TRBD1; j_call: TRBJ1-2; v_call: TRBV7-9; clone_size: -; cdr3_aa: CASSEGTGRPVYGYTF; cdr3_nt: TGTGCTAGCAGCGAAGGGACAGGTCGTCCCGTCTATGGCTACACCTTC
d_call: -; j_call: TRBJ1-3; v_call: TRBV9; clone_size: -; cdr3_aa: CASASGGGSSGNTIYF; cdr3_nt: TGTGCCAGCGCCTCGGGAGGTGGAAGCTCTGGAAACACCATATATTTT
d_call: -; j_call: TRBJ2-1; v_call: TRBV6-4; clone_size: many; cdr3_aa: CASRYREHYNEQFF; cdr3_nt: TGTGCCAGCCGCTACAGGGAACACTACAATGAGCAGTTCTTC
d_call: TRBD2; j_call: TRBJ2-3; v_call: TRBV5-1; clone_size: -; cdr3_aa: CASSFLAGRADTQYF; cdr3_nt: TGCGCCAGCAGCTTCCTAGCGGGGAGAGCAGATACGCAGTATTTT
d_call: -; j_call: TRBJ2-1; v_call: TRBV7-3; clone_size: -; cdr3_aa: CASSLSGANNEQFF; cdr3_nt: TGTGCCAGCAGCTTGTCAGGGGCCAACAATGAGCAGTTCTTC
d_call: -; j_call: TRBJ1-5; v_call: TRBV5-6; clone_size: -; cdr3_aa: CASSAGTHNQPQHF; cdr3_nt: TGTGCCAGCAGCGCCGGGACGCACAATCAGCCCCAGCATTTT
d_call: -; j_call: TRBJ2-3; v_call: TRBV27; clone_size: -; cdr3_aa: CASSLYGLTDTQYF; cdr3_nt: TGTGCCAGCAGTTTATATGGTTTAACAGATACGCAGTATTTT
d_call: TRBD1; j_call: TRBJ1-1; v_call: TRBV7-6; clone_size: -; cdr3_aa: CASSLGPGGVVGTEAFF; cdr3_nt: TGTGCCAGCAGCTTAGGGCCAGGGGGGGTAGTGGGCACTGAAGCTTTCTTT
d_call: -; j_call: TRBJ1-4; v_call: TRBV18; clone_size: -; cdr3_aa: CASSPSHAGDEKLFF; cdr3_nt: TGTGCCAGCTCCCCGAGCCACGCAGGGGACGAAAAACTGTTTTTT
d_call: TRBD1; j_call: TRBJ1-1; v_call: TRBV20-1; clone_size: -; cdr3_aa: CSASPGTGGTEAFF; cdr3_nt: TGCAGTGCTAGTCCCGGGACAGGGGGCACTGAAGCTTTCTTT
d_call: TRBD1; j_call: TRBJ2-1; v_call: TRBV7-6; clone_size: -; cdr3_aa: CASSLGTGGINEQFF; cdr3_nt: TGTGCCAGCAGCTTAGGGACAGGGGGGATCAATGAGCAGTTCTTC
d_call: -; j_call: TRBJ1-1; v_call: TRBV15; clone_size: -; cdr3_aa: CATSRDRFFQGAEAFF; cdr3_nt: TGTGCCACCAGCAGAGATAGGTTTTTCCAAGGGGCTGAAGCTTTCTTT
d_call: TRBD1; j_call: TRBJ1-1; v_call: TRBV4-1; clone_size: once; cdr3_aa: CASSQIGQGNTEAFF; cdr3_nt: TGCGCCAGCAGCCAGATTGGACAGGGGAACACTGAAGCTTTCTTT
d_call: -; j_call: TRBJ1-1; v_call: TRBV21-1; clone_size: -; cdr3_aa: CASSKGGRLGTEAFF; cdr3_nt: TGTGCCAGCAGCAAAGGGGGTAGGCTTGGCACTGAAGCTTTCTTT
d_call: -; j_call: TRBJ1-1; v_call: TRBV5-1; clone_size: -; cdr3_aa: CASRRRAPGMNTEAFF; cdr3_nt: TGCGCCAGCAGGCGGCGGGCCCCGGGAATGAACACTGAAGCTTTCTTT
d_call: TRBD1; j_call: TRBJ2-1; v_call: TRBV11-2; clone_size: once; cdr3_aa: CASSHNRDRAYNEQFF; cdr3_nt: TGTGCCAGCAGCCACAACCGGGACAGGGCGTACAATGAGCAGTTCTTC
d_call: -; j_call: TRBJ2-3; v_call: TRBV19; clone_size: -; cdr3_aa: CASSIGRVADTQYF; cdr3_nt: TGTGCCAGTAGTATCGGCAGGGTAGCAGATACGCAGTATTTT
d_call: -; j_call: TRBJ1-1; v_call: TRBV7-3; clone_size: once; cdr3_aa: CASSRGGRPATEAFF; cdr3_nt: TGTGCCAGCAGCCGCGGTGGGAGACCGGCCACTGAAGCTTTCTTT
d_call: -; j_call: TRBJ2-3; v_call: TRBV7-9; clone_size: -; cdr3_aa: CASSDRGADTQYF; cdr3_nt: TGTGCCAGCAGCGATCGGGGAGCAGATACGCAGTATTTT
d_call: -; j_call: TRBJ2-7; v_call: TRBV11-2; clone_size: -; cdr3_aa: CASSSRGYEQYF; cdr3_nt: TGTGCCAGCAGCTCTCGGGGTTACGAGCAGTACTTC
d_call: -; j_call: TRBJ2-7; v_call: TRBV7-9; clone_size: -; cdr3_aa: CASSSWGSYEQYF; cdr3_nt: TGTGCCAGCAGCTCGTGGGGGTCGTACGAGCAGTACTTC
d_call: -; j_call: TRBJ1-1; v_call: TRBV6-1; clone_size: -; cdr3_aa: CASSERTFNTEAFF; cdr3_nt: TGTGCCAGCAGTGAACGAACCTTTAACACTGAAGCTTTCTTT
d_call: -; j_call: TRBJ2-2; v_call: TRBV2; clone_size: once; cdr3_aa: CASSQYQGAGELFF; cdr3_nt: TGTGCCAGCAGCCAATACCAGGGTGCCGGGGAGCTGTTTTTT
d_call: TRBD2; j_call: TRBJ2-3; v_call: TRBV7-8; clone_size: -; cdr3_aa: CASSFSLAGGTDTQYF; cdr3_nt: TGTGCCAGCAGCTTTAGTCTAGCGGGTGGCACAGATACGCAGTATTTT
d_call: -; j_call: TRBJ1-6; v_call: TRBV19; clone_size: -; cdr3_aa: CASSGGSSNNSPLHF; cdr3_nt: TGTGCCAGTAGTGGCGGGTCGAGCAATAATTCACCCCTCCACTTT
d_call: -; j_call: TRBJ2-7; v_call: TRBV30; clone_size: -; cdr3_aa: CAWSAGQKHEQYF; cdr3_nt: TGTGCCTGGAGCGCGGGACAGAAGCACGAGCAGTACTTC
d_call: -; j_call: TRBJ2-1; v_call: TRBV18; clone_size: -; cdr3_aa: CASSPPGGYNEQFF; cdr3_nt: TGTGCCAGCTCACCCCCTGGAGGGTACAATGAGCAGTTCTTC
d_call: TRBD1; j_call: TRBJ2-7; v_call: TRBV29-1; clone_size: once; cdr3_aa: CSAGTDTSYEQYF; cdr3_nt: TGCAGCGCCGGGACAGATACCTCCTACGAGCAGTACTTC
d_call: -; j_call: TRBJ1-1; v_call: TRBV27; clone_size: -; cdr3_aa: CASSLSVGNTEAFF; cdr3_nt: TGTGCCAGCAGTTTATCTGTAGGAAACACTGAAGCTTTCTTT
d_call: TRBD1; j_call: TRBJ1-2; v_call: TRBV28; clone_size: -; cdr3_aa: CASSLRVQGGHGYTF; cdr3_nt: TGTGCCAGCAGTTTGCGTGTCCAAGGGGGCCATGGCTACACCTTC
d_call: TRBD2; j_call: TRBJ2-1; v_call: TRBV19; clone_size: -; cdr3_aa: CASRLIFGGGPVNEQFF; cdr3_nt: TGTGCCAGTAGACTTATATTCGGGGGGGGCCCCGTAAATGAGCAGTTCTTC
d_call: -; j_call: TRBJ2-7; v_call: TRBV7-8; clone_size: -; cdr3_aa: CASSLPTVDYEQYF; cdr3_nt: TGTGCCAGCAGCTTACCGACCGTCGACTACGAGCAGTACTTC
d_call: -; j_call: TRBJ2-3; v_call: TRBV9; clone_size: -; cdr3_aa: CASSAPGRVTQYF; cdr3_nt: TGTGCCAGCAGCGCACCCGGGAGAGTTACGCAGTATTTT
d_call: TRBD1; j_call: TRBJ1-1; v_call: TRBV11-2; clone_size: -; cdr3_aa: CASSGRGQVYTEAFF; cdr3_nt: TGTGCCAGCAGCGGGAGGGGACAGGTCTACACTGAAGCTTTCTTT
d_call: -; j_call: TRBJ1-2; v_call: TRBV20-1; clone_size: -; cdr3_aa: CSATGLSGYTF; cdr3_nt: TGCAGTGCTACCGGCCTTTCGGGCTACACCTTC
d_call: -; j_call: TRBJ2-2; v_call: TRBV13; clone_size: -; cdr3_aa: CASSLSGELFF; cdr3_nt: TGTGCCAGCAGCTTATCTGGGGAGCTGTTTTTT
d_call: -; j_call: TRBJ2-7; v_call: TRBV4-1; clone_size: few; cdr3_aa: CASSQDYGHTNYEQYF; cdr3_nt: TGCGCCAGCAGCCAAGATTACGGACATACGAACTACGAGCAGTACTTC
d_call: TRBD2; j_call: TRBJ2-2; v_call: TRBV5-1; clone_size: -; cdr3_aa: CASEFYAGGPHAGELFF; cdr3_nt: TGCGCCAGCGAGTTCTACGCGGGGGGGCCTCACGCCGGGGAGCTGTTTTTT
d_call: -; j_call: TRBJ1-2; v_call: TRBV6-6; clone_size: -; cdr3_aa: CASRPPGAEGYTF; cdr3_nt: TGTGCCAGCAGGCCCCCGGGAGCGGAGGGCTACACCTTC
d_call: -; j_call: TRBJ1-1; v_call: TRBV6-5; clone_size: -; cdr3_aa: CASSRTAYTEAFF; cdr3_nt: TGTGCCAGCAGTAGGACAGCCTACACTGAAGCTTTCTTT
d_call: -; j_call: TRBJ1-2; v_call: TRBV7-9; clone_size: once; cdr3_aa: CASSLDSYGYTF; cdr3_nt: TGTGCCAGCAGCTTAGATTCCTATGGCTACACCTTC
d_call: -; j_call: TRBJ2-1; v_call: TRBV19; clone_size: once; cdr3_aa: CASSISGIEQFF; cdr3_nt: TGTGCCAGTAGTATTTCGGGAATTGAGCAGTTCTTC
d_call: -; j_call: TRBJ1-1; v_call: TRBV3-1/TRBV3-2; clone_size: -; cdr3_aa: CASSQVGETAEAFF; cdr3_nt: TGTGCCAGCAGCCAAGTTGGTGAGACCGCTGAAGCTTTCTTT
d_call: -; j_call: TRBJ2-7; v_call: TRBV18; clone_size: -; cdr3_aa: CASSPDAAYEQYF; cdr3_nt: TGTGCCAGCTCACCGGATGCCGCCTACGAGCAGTACTTC
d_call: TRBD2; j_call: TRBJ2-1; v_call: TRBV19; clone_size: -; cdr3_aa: CASSIATRGANEQFF; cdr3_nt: TGTGCCAGTAGTATAGCGACGCGGGGGGCCAATGAGCAGTTCTTC
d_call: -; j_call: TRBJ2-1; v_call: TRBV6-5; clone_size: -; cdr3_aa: CASRLSGSSYNEQFF; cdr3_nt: TGTGCCAGCAGATTAAGCGGAAGCTCCTACAATGAGCAGTTCTTC
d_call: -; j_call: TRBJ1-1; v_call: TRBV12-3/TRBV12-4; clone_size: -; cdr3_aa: CASSFKGGTEAFF; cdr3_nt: TGTGCCAGCAGTTTTAAAGGTGGCACTGAAGCTTTCTTT
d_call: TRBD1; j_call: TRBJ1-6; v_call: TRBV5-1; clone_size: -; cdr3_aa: CASSSGDSLRKSLHF; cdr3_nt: TGCGCCAGCAGCTCCGGGGACAGCCTTCGGAAATCCCTCCACTTT
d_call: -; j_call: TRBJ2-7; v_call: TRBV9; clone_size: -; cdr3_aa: CASSVLTGYEQYF; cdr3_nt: TGTGCCAGCAGCGTACTGACAGGCTACGAGCAGTACTTC
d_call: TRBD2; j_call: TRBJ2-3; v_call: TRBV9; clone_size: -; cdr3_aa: CASSVEPSGGARDTQYF; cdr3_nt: TGTGCCAGCAGCGTAGAACCCAGCGGGGGGGCCCGAGATACGCAGTATTTT
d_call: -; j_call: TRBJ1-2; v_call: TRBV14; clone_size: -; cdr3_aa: CASSQDPRGRNYGYTF; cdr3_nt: TGTGCCAGCAGCCAAGATCCCCGGGGCAGAAACTATGGCTACACCTTC
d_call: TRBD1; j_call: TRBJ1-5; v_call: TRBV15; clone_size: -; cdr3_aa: CATSRDFRTRDRAKVYQPQHF; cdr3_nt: TGTGCCACCAGCAGAGATTTCCGGACTCGGGACAGGGCAAAAGTTTATCAGCCCCAGCATTTT
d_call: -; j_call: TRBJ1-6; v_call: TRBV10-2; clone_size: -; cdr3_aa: CASSESLYNSPLHF; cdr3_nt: TGCGCCAGCAGTGAGTCCCTATATAATTCACCCCTCCACTTT
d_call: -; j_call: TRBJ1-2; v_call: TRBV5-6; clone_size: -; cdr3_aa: CASSLIRHFYGYTF; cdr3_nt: TGTGCCAGCAGCTTGATACGACATTTCTATGGCTACACCTTC